A single sample gave rise to the 9 T cell receptor beta chains below, sequenced in a study of T cell responses to AZD1222 COVID-19 vaccine. Assay used: immunoSEQ multiplex PCR; TCRdb lists only in-frame clones, some missing. The table shows more than 85,000 clones, with around 82% occurring only once. The sample consisted of peripheral blood, taken on day 0 of AZD1222 vaccination. Every receptor here comes from an adult in good health.

A single count supports this clone. This CDR3 is also generated by other DNA sequences in the sample. V and J are TRBV9 and TRBJ2-1; 7 nucleotides agree with TRBD2. The CDR3 extends over 15 amino acids. The V gene's germline CDR1 is SGDLS and CDR2 YYNGEE. The V and J ends lost 0 bases and 7 bases, in that order; junction bases with no gene match: 7. The CDR3 sequence: CASSVAAGVRNEQFF. CDR3 in DNA: TGTGCCAGCAGCGTAGCCGCGGGAGTAAGGAATGAGCAGTTCTTC. The full variable domain, rest sourced from reference TRBV9 and TRBJ2-1, is DSGVTQTPKHLITATGQRVTLRCSPRSGDLSVYWYQQSLDQGLQFLIQYYNGEERAKGNILERFSAQQFPDLHSELNLSSLELGDSALYFCASSVAAGVRNEQFFGPGTRLTVL.

This chain joins TRBV5-4 and TRBJ2-3, with 7 bases lining up with TRBD1. CDR1 and CDR2 from the germline V gene are SGHNT and YYREEE (reference sequence). The CDR3 covers 18 residues. The V and J ends lost 4 bases and 1 base, in that order; junction bases with no gene match: 15. The CDR3 nucleotides read TGTGCCAGCAGCACCGGGACAGTAGGGTATTTCGGCACAGATACGCAGTATTTT. Encoded protein: CASSTGTVGYFGTDTQYF. The variable domain in full, with the rest retrieved from reference TRBV5-4 and TRBJ2-3, is ETGVTQSPTHLIKTRGQQVTLRCSSQSGHNTVSWYQQALGQGPQFIFQYYREEENGRGNFPPRFSGLQFPNYSSELNVNALELDDSALYLCASSTGTVGYFGTDTQYFGPGTRLTVL.

J is TRBJ1-5 and V is TRBV7-8, with D possibly matching TRBD1 (6 bases). The germline V and J ends were trimmed by 1 base and 0 bases, with 13 bases remaining between them. Germline V gene sequence: CDR1 SGHVS, CDR2 FQNEAQ. CDR3 length equals 17 residues. CDR3 nucleotide sequence: TGTGCCAGCAGCTTAGGGGGGGCGACTTATAGCAATCAGCCCCAGCATTTT. This codes for CASSLGGATYSNQPQHF.

The V call is TRBV6-5, the J call TRBJ1-2; TRBD1 might be the D (6 bases). The germline gives CDR1 MNHEY, CDR2 SVGAGI. V dropped 4 bases and J dropped 5 bases, with 17 bases sitting between them. CDR3 size: 15 residues. CDR3 nucleotides: TGTGCCAGCAGTTCCCCCACCCAGGGGTGGTATGGCTACACCTTC. It encodes CASSSPTQGWYGYTF.

The chain joins TRBV29-1 to TRBJ2-2; weak D call: TRBD2 (7 bases). This CDR3 is 13 amino acids long. Germline values: CDR1 SQVTM, CDR2 ANQGSEA. V lost 4 bases to trimming and J lost 4 bases, with 10 bases between them. The CDR3 here is CSVGRGGTGELFF. The CDR3 DNA reads as TGCAGCGTTGGAAGGGGGGGCACCGGGGAGCTGTTTTTT.

This sequence joins TRBV19 and TRBJ2-3; TRBD2 agrees at 9 bases. The length of the CDR3 is 17 residues. V dropped 5 bases and J dropped 0; count of bases not matched to a gene: 9. Germline V gene lookup returns CDR1 LNHDA and CDR2 SQIVND (reference sequence). CDR3 nucleotides: TGTGCCAGTAGTCCGCGGGAGGGGTTTAGGAGCACAGATACGCAGTATTTT. Protein: CASSPREGFRSTDTQYF.

J is TRBJ2-5 and V is TRBV6-4, with 12 nucleotides matching TRBD2. The CDR3 runs 16 residues. V was pared by 1 base and J by 2 bases, with 2 bases of the junction left unmatched. Germline lookup yields CDR1 MRHNA and CDR2 SNTAGT. This chain's CDR3 is CASSDLTSGSQETQYF. The CDR3 nucleotides are TGTGCCAGCAGTGACTTGACTAGCGGGAGTCAAGAGACCCAGTACTTC.

The chain employs TRBV19 and TRBJ2-7, with TRBD2 matching over 12 bases. Per the germline V gene, CDR1 is LNHDA and CDR2 is SQIVND (reference sequence). The CDR3 contains 17 residues. With 3 bases clipped from V and 5 bases from J, the junction kept 11 bases outside the gene matches. The CDR3 sequence is CASSITLRLAGVDEQYF. DNA for the CDR3: TGTGCCAGTAGTATTACCCTCAGACTAGCGGGAGTTGACGAGCAGTACTTC.

The chain combines TRBV6-2 or TRBV6-3 with TRBJ2-3, with TRBD2 matching over 9 bases. Trimming cost V 5 bases and J 2 bases; bases outside gene matches: 5. Germline CDR1 MNHEY, CDR2 SVGEGT. The CDR3 has 15 amino acids. CDR3 sequence: CASSIAGAITDTQYF. The CDR3 region has the DNA TGTGCCAGCAGTATAGCGGGGGCGATCACAGATACGCAGTATTTT.